This TCR beta chain was documented in a study of blood T cell repertoires in COVID-19. Study summary: PBMCs, B-cell-depleted T cells, or T cells were the source of the cDNA or gDNA that made up the material.

This CDR3 is 14 amino acids long. CDR1 and CDR2 (germline): SGHTA, FQGNSA. V lost 3 bases and J lost 9, with 12 bases in between. Recruits, aged about 18 to 90 years, lived in 24 US areas. Clones were read by immunoSEQ multiplex PCR, and TCRdb kept only the in-frame ones, dropping some. The data contain approximately 210,000 clones, roughly 88% of them seen just once; the ten biggest clones take up 14% to 15%. Sequencing was carried out using PBMCs or T cells enriched from blood (not recorded which). The chain uses TRBV7-2 and TRBJ1-6, with D perhaps matching TRBD1 (6 bases). The sequence derives from a woman aged 45-60 years with acute COVID-19. DNA for the CDR3: TGTGCCAGCAGCTTTAACAGGGTGGCTTCACCCCTCCACTTT. It codes for CASSFNRVASPLHF.